These 2 T cell receptor beta chains were sequenced from one sample in a study of blood T cell repertoires in COVID-19. Sequencing used immunoSEQ multiplex PCR; TCRdb keeps in-frame clones, though not all of them. The table includes around 380,000 clones, around 84% detected once. Source material: peripheral blood. Every receptor here comes from a human donor with acute or convalescent COVID-19. The donor label of this sample is uncertain.

The rearrangement joins TRBV6-6 to TRBJ1-2; a possible D gene is TRBD1 (5 bases). The germline CDR1 and CDR2 sequences are MNHNY and SVGAGI (reference sequence). V was shortened by 2 bases and J by 7 bases, with 20 bases between the two germline ends. The CDR3 extends over 16 amino acids. The CDR3 sequence is CASSYTLRGVSSGYTF. The CDR3 region has the DNA TGTGCCAGCAGTTACACCCTCCGGGGGGTTTCAAGTGGCTACACCTTC.

V and J are TRBV20-1 and TRBJ2-1, with D perhaps TRBD1 (5 bases). The CDR3 is 11 residues long. CDR1 is DFQATT, CDR2 SNEGSKA, per germline (reference sequence). Deletions cut 7 bases from V and 5 bases from J, with 9 bases between. CDR3: CSEYRNNEQFF. DNA for the CDR3: TGCAGTGAATACAGGAACAATGAGCAGTTCTTC.